This record concerns one T cell receptor (beta chain) sequence. Original processing notes: Scientists estimated how many nucleated cells there were by amplifying reference gene primers. The repertoire was sequenced with immunoSEQ multiplex PCR; TCRdb's copy has only in-frame clones and lacks some. V, J and clone size were drawn from that table, and D and trimming were deduced from the DNA. The data contain over 250,000 clones, over 75% of them singletons. This entry comes from a study of blood T cell repertoires in COVID-19. The germline V gene has CDR1 MDHEN and CDR2 SYDVKM. CDR3 size: 20 residues. V lost 5 bases and J lost 4; bases outside the gene matches: 22. The study assigned cohorts using participant-reported clinical history.

The chain couples TRBV28 to TRBJ1-1; 10 bases fit TRBD1. Sequenced input: PBMCs or T cells enriched from blood (not recorded which). This clonotype was sampled from a woman in her 30s who had recovered from COVID-19. The chain's CDR3 is CASSKSGFNLGQGKVTEAFF. Here the CDR3 DNA reads TGTGCCAGCAGTAAGTCGGGTTTTAATTTGGGACAGGGGAAGGTCACTGAAGCTTTCTTT.